The 13 T cell receptor beta chains below all came from one sample that was sequenced in a study of PD-1 blockade in classical Hodgkin lymphoma. The time point is: cycle 4 day 1 (C4D1), after 5 to 7 weeks of nivolumab. Autologous stem cell transplantation was followed by relapse in every patient, and brentuximab vedotin exposure varied. Assay used: immunoSEQ multiplex PCR; TCRdb lists only in-frame clones, some missing. The table has around 60,000 clones, approximately 94% seen once; the top ten hold approximately 8%. Sequencing used peripheral blood mononuclear cells (PBMCs), obtained before the fourth cycle of nivolumab. Source of these receptors: a human donor with classical Hodgkin lymphoma.

This clone was counted a single time. This chain links TRBV5-6 with TRBJ2-5; 13 bases match TRBD2. This CDR3 spans 18 amino acids. The ends lost 4 bases at V and 2 bases at J; junction bases unmatched: 11. Germline V gene sequence: CDR1 SGHDT, CDR2 YYEEEE. The CDR3 nucleotides are TGTGCCAGCAGCCTGGTACCACTAGCGGGAGGGCGGCAAGAGACCCAGTACTTC. Its translation is CASSLVPLAGGRQETQYF.

This chain links TRBV28 with TRBJ1-2, with D tentatively TRBD1 (5 bases). The CDR3 consists of 18 residues. The V gene's germline CDR1 is MDHEN and CDR2 SYDVKM. Trimming left V 2 bases short and J 3 bases short, with 22 bases between. The CDR3 region is CASSLGGFPDKRDYGYTF. The CDR3 region has the DNA TGTGCCAGCAGTTTAGGGGGATTCCCCGACAAACGGGACTATGGCTACACCTTC.

The chain uses TRBV7-7 and TRBJ1-1, with unresolved D. Germline loops: CDR1 SSHAT, CDR2 FNYEAQ (reference sequence). The CDR3 runs 13 residues. Between the trimmed V and J ends, which lost 1 base and 7 bases, there was a span of 10 bases. Here the CDR3 reads CASSLELWSEAFF. CDR3 bases: TGTGCCAGCAGCTTAGAGTTGTGGAGTGAAGCTTTCTTT.

The rearrangement links TRBV11-3 to TRBJ2-1, with a weak D call TRBD2 (6 bases). CDR1 is SGHNT, CDR2 YENEEA, per germline. The CDR3 consists of 15 residues. V lost 5 bases and J 6 bases, leaving 17 bases between the germline ends. CDR3 sequence: CASSSTGRELNEQFF. CDR3 DNA: TGTGCCAGCAGCAGCACAGGTCGGGAGCTCAATGAGCAGTTCTTC.

The chain carries TRBV27 and TRBJ2-2; D gene unclear. This CDR3 has 12 residues. V lost 3 bases and J lost 7, with 6 bases in between. The germline V gene encodes CDR1 MNHEY and CDR2 SMNVEV (reference sequence). The CDR3 region has the DNA TGTGCCAGCAGTTTGGGCGTCGGGGAGCTGTTTTTT. Translating it yields CASSLGVGELFF.

This clone showed up just once. The CDR3 nucleotides are TGTGCCAGCAGTTACTCAGGGGGCACTGAAGCTTTCTTT. Its translation is CASSYSGGTEAFF. The chain has TRBV6-5 and TRBJ1-1; D is perhaps TRBD1 (6 bases). Trimming stripped 0 bases from V and 4 bases from J, with 6 bases between. This CDR3 spans 13 amino acids. CDR1 and CDR2 from the germline V gene are MNHEY and SVGAGI.

The V call is TRBV10-1, the J call TRBJ2-3; unclear D gene. Trimming removed 3 bases at V and 0 bases at J, with 13 bases between. The length of the CDR3 is 16 residues. Germline loops: CDR1 WNHNN, CDR2 SYGVQD (reference sequence). The CDR3 bases are TGCGCCAGCAGTGAAGTACCGGGCTCAAGCACAGATACGCAGTATTTT. Its protein is CASSEVPGSSTDTQYF.

J is TRBJ2-5 and V is TRBV10-2; 9 nucleotides agree with TRBD2. From germline, CDR1 is WSHSY and CDR2 SAAADI. V shed 0 bases and J 6 bases; nucleotides not matched to a gene: 11. CDR3 size: 17 residues. The CDR3 nucleotides are TGCGCCAGCAGTGAGTCGATGGCTAGCGGGACCGGAAAGACCCAGTACTTC. As protein: CASSESMASGTGKTQYF.

V usage is TRBV6-5 and J usage is TRBJ1-2, with no clear D. There are 14 residues in the CDR3. Trimming took off 0 bases at V and 8 bases at J, with 13 bases between the two ends. Per germline, CDR1 MNHEY and CDR2 SVGAGI. CDR3 sequence (DNA): TGTGCCAGCAGTTACTCGAGGAGGAGAGAGGGCTACACCTTC. Its protein is CASSYSRRREGYTF.

V usage is TRBV20-1 and J usage is TRBJ2-4, with D possibly called TRBD1 or TRBD2 (5 bases each). Germline V lookup: CDR1 DFQATT, CDR2 SNEGSKA (reference sequence). V gave up 6 bases and J gave up 13 bases, with 16 bases separating them. This CDR3 spans 11 amino acids. The CDR3 sequence is CSAGVSDFQYF. The CDR3 nucleotides read TGCAGTGCAGGGGTTAGCGACTTCCAGTACTTC.

The rearrangement joins TRBV4-2 to TRBJ1-5; no clear D. Germline assignment: CDR1 LGHNA and CDR2 YNFKEQ. The CDR3 has 12 amino acids. Trimming removed 4 bases at V and 5 bases at J, with 6 bases between. CDR3 nucleotides: TGTGCCAGCAGCCTCTTTGATCAGCCCCAGCATTTT. Translation: CASSLFDQPQHF.

This sequence joins TRBV5-5 and TRBJ2-7; no clear D gene. Germline V CDR1 and CDR2: SGHKS, YYEKEE (reference sequence). With 1 base removed from V and 3 bases from J, the gap between germline ends came to 17 bases. The CDR3 extends over 16 amino acids. CDR3 coding DNA: TGTGCCAGCAGCTTGATATCCGCCGGTCACCTCTACGAGCAGTACTTC. Protein: CASSLISAGHLYEQYF.

The genes are TRBV5-1 and TRBJ2-4; a possible D gene is TRBD1 (5 bases). The CDR3 has 16 residues. Trimming pared 1 base from V and 1 base from J, leaving 12 bases between. Germline CDR1 is SGHRS and CDR2 is YFSETQ. CDR3 sequence: CASSLWGLGAKNIQYF. The DNA for the CDR3 is TGCGCCAGCAGCTTGTGGGGCCTGGGGGCCAAAAACATTCAGTACTTC.